The 2 T cell receptor beta chains reported below all come from one sample, sequenced in a study of T cell repertoires in cytomegalovirus infection. These receptors lack a known antigen. TCRdb re-derived calls from the reads in MiXCR, one entry per CDR3 protein. The sample lists under 350,000 distinct CDR3 sequences; 22% were seen once. This specimen consisted of cultured PBMCs, obtained from culture after CMV antigen stimulation. The receptors stem from a human donor in good health (CMV status not recorded). Some clones in this sample may be carry-over from other donors' samples.

The table lists this clonotype with many counts. This chain links TRBV4-1 with TRBJ2-3; 9 bases agree with TRBD2. With 5 bases clipped from V and 1 base from J, the junction kept 7 bases outside the gene matches. Germline loops: CDR1 MGHRA, CDR2 YSYEKL. The CDR3 length is 16 residues. The CDR3 DNA reads as TGCGCCAGCAGCGAAAGTAGCGGGAGAGGCACAGATACGCAGTATTTT. This encodes CASSESSGRGTDTQYF.

This clonotype appeared many times. The rearrangement links TRBV6-2 or TRBV6-3 to TRBJ2-1; D is perhaps TRBD2 (5 bases). From germline, CDR1 is MNHEY and CDR2 SVGEGT. This CDR3 comprises 17 residues. V lost 2 bases to trimming and J lost 0 bases, with 14 bases between them. Written as DNA, the CDR3 is TGTGCCAGCAGTTACGTCCCTGCGGGTTACTCCTACAATGAGCAGTTCTTC. It is translated as CASSYVPAGYSYNEQFF.